This record concerns one T cell receptor (beta chain) sequence. Clones were read by immunoSEQ multiplex PCR, and TCRdb kept only the in-frame ones, dropping some. The sample lists around 300,000 clones, about 82% occurring once. The source of the sample is a study of blood T cell repertoires in COVID-19. CDR3 length: 16 residues. Trimming took 0 bases from V and 5 from J; bases not matched to a gene: 3. Germline V CDR1 and CDR2: SGHAT, FQNNGV. The chain uses TRBV11-2 and TRBJ2-1, with TRBD2 identical over 11 bases. The sequence was collected from a woman between 45 and 60 years old with active or convalescent COVID-19. The sample taken for sequencing was peripheral blood. The CDR3 spells CASSLDSGRGHNEQFF. Here the CDR3 DNA reads TGTGCCAGCAGCTTAGATAGCGGGAGGGGCCACAATGAGCAGTTCTTC.